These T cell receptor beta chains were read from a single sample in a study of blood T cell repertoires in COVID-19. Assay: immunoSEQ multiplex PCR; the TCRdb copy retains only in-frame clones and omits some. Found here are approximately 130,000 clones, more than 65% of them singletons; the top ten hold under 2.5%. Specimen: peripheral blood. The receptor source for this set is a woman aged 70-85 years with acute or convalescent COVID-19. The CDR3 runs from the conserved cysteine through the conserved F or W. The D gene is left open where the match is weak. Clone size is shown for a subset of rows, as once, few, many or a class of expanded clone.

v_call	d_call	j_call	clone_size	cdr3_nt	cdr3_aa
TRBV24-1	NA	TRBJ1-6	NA	TGTGCCACCAGTGATTTCAGGGGCTCACCCCTCCACTTT	CATSDFRGSPLHF
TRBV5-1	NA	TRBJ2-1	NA	TGCGCCAGCAGCTTGGCCGAGGGAGCTTTCTACAATGAGCAGTTCTTC	CASSLAEGAFYNEQFF
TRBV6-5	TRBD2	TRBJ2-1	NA	TGTGCCAGCAGTTGGGGTGGCGGGAGAGTTGGGGAGCAGTTCTTC	CASSWGGGRVGEQFF
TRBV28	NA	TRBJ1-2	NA	TGTGCCAGCAGTTTAGGGAACAGGGTACTTGCCTACACCTTC	CASSLGNRVLAYTF
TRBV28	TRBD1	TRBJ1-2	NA	TGTGCCGGCCGTTCCGGGACAGGGGATGGCTACACCTTC	CAGRSGTGDGYTF
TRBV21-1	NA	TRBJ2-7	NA	TGTGCCAGCAGCAAACTCTGGACAGGGCCTTGCTCCTACGAGCAGTACTTC	CASSKLWTGPCSYEQYF
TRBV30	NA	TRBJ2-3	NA	TGTGCCTGGAGTAGCGGATCCCCCACAGATACGCAGTATTTT	CAWSSGSPTDTQYF
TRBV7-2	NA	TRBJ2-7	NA	TGTGCCAGCAGCTTCTCAGAGGGCGAGCAGTACTTC	CASSFSEGEQYF
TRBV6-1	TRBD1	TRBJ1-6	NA	TGTGCCAGCAGTGGGGGACAGGGGGCCCGGATTTCACCCCTCCACTTT	CASSGGQGARISPLHF
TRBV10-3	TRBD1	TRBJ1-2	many	TGTGCCATCAGTGAGCCCGGACAGGGGGCTAACTATGGCTACACCTTC	CAISEPGQGANYGYTF
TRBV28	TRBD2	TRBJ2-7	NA	TGTGCCAGCAGGGCCGGGACAGTGGGACTAGCGGGCTCCTACGAGCAGTACTTC	CASRAGTVGLAGSYEQYF
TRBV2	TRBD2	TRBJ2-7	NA	TGTGCCAGCAGTGGGGGCGGGAGAGCGTACGAGCAGTACTTC	CASSGGGRAYEQYF
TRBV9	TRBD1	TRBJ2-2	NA	TGTGCCAGCAGCAGACATCGACAGGGTCCCGGGGAGCTGTTTTTT	CASSRHRQGPGELFF
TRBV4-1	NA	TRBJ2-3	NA	TGCGCCAGCAGCCAAGCCGGGGGGCTCTCCAGAACAGATACGCAGTATTTT	CASSQAGGLSRTDTQYF
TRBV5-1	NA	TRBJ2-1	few	TGCGCCAGCAGCAAGGAGGTTAGCGGAGGCTACAATGAGCAGTTCTTC	CASSKEVSGGYNEQFF
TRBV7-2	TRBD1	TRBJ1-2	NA	TGTGCCAGCAGCTTAGTTAAGGGACAGGGGTGGAATCATGGCTACACCTTC	CASSLVKGQGWNHGYTF
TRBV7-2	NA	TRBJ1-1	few	TGTGCCAGCAGCTATTCGGCAGGGCAGGTGGACACTGAAGCTTTCTTT	CASSYSAGQVDTEAFF
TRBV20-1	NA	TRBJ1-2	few	TGCAGTGCTAGAGATACGGGGGGCTACACCTTC	CSARDTGGYTF
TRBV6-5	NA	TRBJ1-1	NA	TGTGCCAGCACCACGGGGGGTCTCAGGAACACTGAAGCTTTCTTT	CASTTGGLRNTEAFF
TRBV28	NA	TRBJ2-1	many	TGTGCCAGCACCCGAGGGCATGAGCAGTTCTTC	CASTRGHEQFF
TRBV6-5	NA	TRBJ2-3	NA	TGTGCCAGCAGCTATCAGCAGGGTCAGGCGCAGTATTTT	CASSYQQGQAQYF
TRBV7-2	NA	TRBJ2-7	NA	TGTGCCAGCAGCTTAGGGGCTTTTCAGGGATACGAGCAGTACTTC	CASSLGAFQGYEQYF
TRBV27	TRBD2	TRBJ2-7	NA	TGTGCCAGCAGTAACCGACTAGCCTCCCAAGTGGAGCAGTACTTC	CASSNRLASQVEQYF
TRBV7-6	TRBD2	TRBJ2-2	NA	TGTGCCAGCAGCTCAAGACTAGCGGGGACCGGCGGGGAGCTGTTTTTT	CASSSRLAGTGGELFF
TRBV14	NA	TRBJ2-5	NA	TGTGCCAGCAGCCAAGATCGGGTTTCTGGCGAGACCCAGTACTTC	CASSQDRVSGETQYF
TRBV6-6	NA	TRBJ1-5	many	TGTGCCAGCAGTTTCCAGGGAAAGGGCAATCAGCCCCAGCATTTT	CASSFQGKGNQPQHF
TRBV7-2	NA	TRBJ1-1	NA	TGTGCCAGCAGCTTGGCGGGACTGATGAACACTGAAGCTTTCTTT	CASSLAGLMNTEAFF
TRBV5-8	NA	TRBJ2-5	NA	TGTGCCAGCAGCTTGATGGGGGGGGCCGGGGAGACCCAGTACTTC	CASSLMGGAGETQYF
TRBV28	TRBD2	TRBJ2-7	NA	TGTGCCAGCAGCCCCGGACTAGCGGGAACCTACGAGCAGTACTTC	CASSPGLAGTYEQYF
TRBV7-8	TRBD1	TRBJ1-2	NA	TGTGCCAGCACCCTAACAGGGGGCGTAAACTATGGCTACACCTTC	CASTLTGGVNYGYTF
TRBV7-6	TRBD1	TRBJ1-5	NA	TGTGCCAGCAGCCTTGGAAAGGGACAGGGCAAGCCCCAGCATTTT	CASSLGKGQGKPQHF
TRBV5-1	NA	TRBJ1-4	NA	TGCGCCAGCAGCCCCCCAGGGTTAACTAATGAAAAACTGTTTTTT	CASSPPGLTNEKLFF
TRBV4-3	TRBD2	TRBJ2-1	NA	TGCGCCAGCAGCCGTAGCGGGGGGGCAGACAATGAGCAGTTCTTC	CASSRSGGADNEQFF
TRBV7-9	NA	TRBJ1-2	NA	TGTGCCAGCAGCACCTTATCGGTGACAGAGAATTATGGCTACACCTTC	CASSTLSVTENYGYTF
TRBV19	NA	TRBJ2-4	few	TGTGCCAGTAGTATCTCCGGGGGGCCTTTAGCCAAAAACATTCAGTACTTC	CASSISGGPLAKNIQYF
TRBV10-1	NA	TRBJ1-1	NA	TGCGCCAGCAGTGAGGGGACAATCACTGAAGCTTTCTTT	CASSEGTITEAFF
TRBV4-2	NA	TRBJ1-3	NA	TGTGCCAGCAGCCAAGATATCAGGGGCGCTGGAAACACCATATATTTT	CASSQDIRGAGNTIYF
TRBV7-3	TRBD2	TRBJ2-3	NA	TGTGCCAGCAGCTTGGGTAGCGGGTGGACAGATACGCAGTATTTT	CASSLGSGWTDTQYF
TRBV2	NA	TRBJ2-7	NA	TGTGCCAGCAGTGAAGTACAGGGCCACGAGCAGTACTTC	CASSEVQGHEQYF
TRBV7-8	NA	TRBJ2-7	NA	TGTGCCAGCAGCTTAGGGGGCGGTACCTACGAGCAGTACTTC	CASSLGGGTYEQYF
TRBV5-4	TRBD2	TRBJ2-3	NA	TGTGCCAGCAGAAAACAGCGGGAGGGATCGGATACGCAGTATTTT	CASRKQREGSDTQYF
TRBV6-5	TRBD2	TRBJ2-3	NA	TGTGCCAGCAGTTCCGTTAGCGGGGGACGCACAGATACGCAGTATTTT	CASSSVSGGRTDTQYF
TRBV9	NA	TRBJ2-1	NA	TGTGCCAGCAGCGTATCAGTCTCCTACAATGAGCAGTTCTTC	CASSVSVSYNEQFF
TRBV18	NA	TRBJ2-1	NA	TGTGCCAGCTCACCAGACTCGTCCAATGAGCAGTTCTTC	CASSPDSSNEQFF
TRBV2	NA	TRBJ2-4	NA	TGTGCCAGCAATGTGGGAGCGGCCAAAAACATTCAGTACTTC	CASNVGAAKNIQYF
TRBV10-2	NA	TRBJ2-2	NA	TGCGCCAGCAGCTACCTCCGGGGGGCGACCGGGGAGCTGTTTTTT	CASSYLRGATGELFF
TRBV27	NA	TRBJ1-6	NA	TGTGCCAGCAGTGCCAGGGACATATACTCCTATAATTCACCCCTCCACTTT	CASSARDIYSYNSPLHF
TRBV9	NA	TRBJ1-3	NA	TGTGCCAGCAGCGTAGACAGGGCGGCTGGAAACACCATATATTTT	CASSVDRAAGNTIYF
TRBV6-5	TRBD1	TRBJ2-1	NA	TGTGCCAGCAGCGTGACAGGGGGCGCCTACAATGAGCAGTTCTTC	CASSVTGGAYNEQFF